This T cell receptor (beta chain) was recorded in a study of spatial heterogeneity in lung cancer. The wider study: The roughly 66 donors had untreated early-stage non-small cell lung cancer.

Regarding time point: blood at routine non-recurrence follow-up after resection. From tumor, nontumor lung or frozen PBMC, whole RNA was taken unsorted for sequencing. CDR1 is SGHTS and CDR2 is YDEGEE in the germline V gene. With V trimmed by 6 bases and J by 6 bases, 9 bases remained unmatched. This CDR3 contains 15 residues. TCRdb reprocessed the 5' RACE reads with MiXCR, giving one entry per CDR3 protein. The repertoire holds about 52,000 distinct CDR3 sequences, with less than 9% as singletons. There are many counts of this clonotype. The sample in question was PBMCs, obtained at follow-up. The chain is built from TRBV5-8 and TRBJ2-2; 9 bases line up with TRBD1. This TCR came from a female donor with early-stage non-small cell lung cancer. The CDR3 loop reads CASTLDRGSPGELFF. CDR3 bases: TGTGCCAGCACGCTGGACAGGGGTTCCCCCGGGGAGCTGTTTTTT.